Below, one T cell receptor (beta chain) is given with its context. Its specificity is not known. TCRdb keeps only in-frame clones here, not all; method: immunoSEQ multiplex PCR. The sample gives around 120,000 clones, 90% of which show up once; 0.15% to 0.2% is in the top ten. Germline V CDR1 and CDR2: SNHLY, FYNNEI. This CDR3 is 14 amino acids long. The V and J ends lost 6 bases and 6 bases, in that order; junction bases with no gene match: 7. This sample is drawn from a study of graft-versus-host responses after intestinal transplantation. Study at large: Each transplant was multivisceral, liver-intestinal, or isolated intestinal. Findings and limits, study-wide: Circulating GvH clones peaking coincided with falling HvG clones soon after transplant. Recipient marrow contained GvH clones, some of which appeared first in ileum or blood.

This specimen was unstimulated CD4+ T cells sorted from spleen or lymph node cells, taken before intestinal transplant. The chain recombines TRBV2 with TRBJ2-7, with TRBD1 identical over 11 bases. This sequence was found in a human donor who received an intestinal transplant. CDR3 sequence reads: CASRTSGTGGEQYF. DNA for the CDR3: TGTGCCAGCAGGACCTCCGGGACAGGGGGCGAGCAGTACTTC.